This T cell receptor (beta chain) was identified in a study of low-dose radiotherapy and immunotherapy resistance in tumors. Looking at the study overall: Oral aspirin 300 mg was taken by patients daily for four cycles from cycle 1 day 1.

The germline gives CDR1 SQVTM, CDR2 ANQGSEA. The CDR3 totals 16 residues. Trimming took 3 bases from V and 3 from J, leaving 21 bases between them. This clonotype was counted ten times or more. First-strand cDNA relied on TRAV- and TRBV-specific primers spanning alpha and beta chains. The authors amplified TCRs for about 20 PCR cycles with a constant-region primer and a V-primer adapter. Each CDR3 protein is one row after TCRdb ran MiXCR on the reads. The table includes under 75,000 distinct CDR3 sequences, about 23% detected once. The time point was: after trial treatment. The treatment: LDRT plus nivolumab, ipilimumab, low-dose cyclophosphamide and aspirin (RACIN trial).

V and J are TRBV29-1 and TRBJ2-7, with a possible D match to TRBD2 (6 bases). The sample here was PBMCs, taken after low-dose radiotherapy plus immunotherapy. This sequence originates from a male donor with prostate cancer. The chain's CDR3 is CSVDNNYGGLIYEQYF. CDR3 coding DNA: TGCAGCGTTGATAACAACTACGGGGGACTGATCTACGAGCAGTACTTC.